Shown below are 7 T cell receptor beta chains from a single sample sequenced in a study of blood T cell repertoires in COVID-19. Assay: immunoSEQ multiplex PCR; the TCRdb copy retains only in-frame clones and omits some. The sample contains more than 100,000 clones, roughly 84% of which appear only once. The sequenced material came from peripheral blood. These TCRs come from a woman aged 25 to 39 who had recovered from COVID-19.

This clone was detected many times. The chain carries TRBV15 and TRBJ2-1; 9 bases are shared with TRBD2. This CDR3 has 18 amino acids. Germline V gene sequence: CDR1 LNHNV, CDR2 YYDKDF (reference sequence). The ends lost 3 bases at V and 8 bases at J; junction bases unmatched: 17. CDR3 in amino acids: CATSSAPVGVAGEDEQFF. In nucleotides, the CDR3 is TGTGCCACCAGCAGCGCTCCAGTGGGAGTAGCGGGGGAAGATGAGCAGTTCTTC.

The V gene is TRBV6-5, the J gene TRBJ1-2; 7 bases align to TRBD1. Germline CDR1 MNHEY, CDR2 SVGAGI. Unmatched junction bases numbered 4, after V lost 2 bases and J lost 7 bases. CDR3 size: 13 residues. DNA for the CDR3: TGTGCCAGCAGTTACGAGGGGGCGCGTGGCTACACCTTC. It yields the protein CASSYEGARGYTF.

This clone appeared a single time. CDR3 nucleotide sequence: TGTGCCAGCTCACATGGGACTAGCGATGTGCGCTACAATGAGCAGTTCTTC. It encodes CASSHGTSDVRYNEQFF. The chain carries TRBV18 and TRBJ2-1; 10 bases fit TRBD2. J gave up 3 bases and V 4 bases, and 9 bases lay outside the gene matches. CDR1 is KGHSH and CDR2 is LQKENI in the germline V gene. The CDR3 has 17 amino acids.

V is TRBV19 and J is TRBJ2-7, with a tentative D call TRBD2 (7 bases). This CDR3 has 14 residues. Germline lookup yields CDR1 LNHDA and CDR2 SQIVND (reference sequence). V lost 4 bases and J 3 bases, leaving 13 bases between the germline ends. The CDR3 DNA reads TGTGCCAGTAGTAGTGGGGGGGCCCGCTACGAGCAGTACTTC. Translating gives CASSSGGARYEQYF.

The table lists this clone with a count of one. V usage is TRBV5-1 and J usage is TRBJ2-3, with 7 bases aligning to TRBD1. J was trimmed by 2 bases and V by 2 bases; bases with no gene match: 5. Germline V gene data show CDR1 as SGHRS and CDR2 as YFSETQ. This CDR3 spans 15 amino acids. The CDR3 nucleotides are TGCGCCAGCAGCTTAAATACAGGGGTCACAGATACGCAGTATTTT. It codes for CASSLNTGVTDTQYF.

This clone has a handful of counts. This sequence joins TRBV11-2 and TRBJ2-7; no definite D call. The CDR3 spans 11 residues. Trimming removed 6 bases at V and 3 bases at J, with 6 bases between. Germline CDR1 reads SGHAT; CDR2 reads FQNNGV. CDR3 sequence (DNA): TGTGCCAGCAGTTTCTACTACGAGCAGTACTTC. This translates into CASSFYYEQYF.

The rearrangement links TRBV27 to TRBJ2-2; TRBD2 might be the D (5 bases). The V gene lost 5 bases and the J gene lost 5 bases, with 15 bases spanning the gap. This CDR3 has 15 residues. CDR1 MNHEY and CDR2 SMNVEV come from the germline V gene (reference sequence). CDR3 protein: CASSPGRGTTGELFF. The CDR3 bases are TGTGCCAGCAGTCCGGGCCGGGGTACTACCGGGGAGCTGTTTTTT.